This T cell receptor beta chain was obtained from a study of beta chain features in type 1 diabetes. Study-wide results and limits: Naive, central memory and Treg TCRB repertoires seemed to resemble each other more closely in patients than they did in healthy donors. Possible PCR preference for shorter templates applied equally to patients and controls.

Reverse transcription of all isolated RNA meant that expressed TCRB transcripts were sequenced. Assay used: immunoSEQ multiplex PCR; TCRdb lists only in-frame clones, some missing. The profile shows 150,000 to 180,000 clones, 11% of them singletons. The germline V gene encodes CDR1 SGHTA and CDR2 FQGNSA. V was shortened by 5 bases and J by 2 bases, with 9 bases between the two germline ends. The CDR3 spans 14 residues. It was via CD45RO/CCR7/CD25/CD127/CD95/CD27 that CD4+ naive, central memory, regulatory and stem cell-like memory cells were sorted. A note on this clone: What it binds is not known.

The chain employs TRBV7-2 and TRBJ1-4; D is perhaps TRBD1 (5 bases). Specimen: central memory CD4+ T cells from blood. The origin of this receptor is a man aged 18-30 years in good health. The CDR3 nucleotides read TGTGCCAGCAGCGCGACAGCCACTAATGAAAAACTGTTTTTT. Its translation is CASSATATNEKLFF.